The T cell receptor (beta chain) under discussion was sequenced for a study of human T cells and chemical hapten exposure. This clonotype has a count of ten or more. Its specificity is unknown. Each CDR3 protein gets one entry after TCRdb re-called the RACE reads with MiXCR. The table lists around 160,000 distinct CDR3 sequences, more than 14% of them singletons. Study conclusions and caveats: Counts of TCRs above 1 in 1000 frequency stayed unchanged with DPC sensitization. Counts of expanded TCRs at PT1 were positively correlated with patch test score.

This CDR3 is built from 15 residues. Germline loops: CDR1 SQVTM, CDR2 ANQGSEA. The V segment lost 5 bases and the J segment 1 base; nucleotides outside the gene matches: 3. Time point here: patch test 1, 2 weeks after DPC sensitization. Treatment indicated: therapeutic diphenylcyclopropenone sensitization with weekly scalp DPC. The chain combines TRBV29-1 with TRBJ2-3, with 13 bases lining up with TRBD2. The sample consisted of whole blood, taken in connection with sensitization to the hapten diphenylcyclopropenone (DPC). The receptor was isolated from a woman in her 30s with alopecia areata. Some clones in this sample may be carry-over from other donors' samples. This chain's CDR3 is CSVSGLAGGTDTQYF. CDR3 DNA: TGCAGCGTTTCAGGACTAGCGGGGGGCACAGATACGCAGTATTTT.